This section outlines one T cell receptor (beta chain) sequence together with its context. Its antigen is undetermined. The time point here: cycle 4 day 1 (C4D1), after 6 weeks of nivolumab. Every patient experienced relapse after autologous stem cell transplantation, and brentuximab vedotin exposure varied. Assay used: immunoSEQ multiplex PCR; TCRdb lists only in-frame clones, some missing. The sample has about 90,000 clones; about nine tenths are singletons. The data derive from a study of PD-1 blockade in classical Hodgkin lymphoma. General observations from the study: There remain no defined causes for the repertoire differences, which possibly reflect disease activity or prior therapy. A significant rise in TCR diversity was seen by C4D1 for CD4+ cells but not for CD8+ cells. Complete responders possessed baseline diversity comparable to newly diagnosed patients.

Trimming took off 2 bases at V and 2 bases at J, with 10 bases between the two ends. This CDR3 has 15 amino acids. Germline V gene data show CDR1 as MNHEY and CDR2 as SMNVEV (reference sequence). The rearrangement links TRBV27 to TRBJ2-1; D may be TRBD1 (5 bases). The source was peripheral blood mononuclear cells (PBMCs), collected before the fourth cycle of nivolumab. The receptor's source is a human donor with classical Hodgkin lymphoma. CDR3 DNA sequence: TGTGCCAGCAGTTTAGTTAGGGGCGCCTACAATGAGCAGTTCTTC. It is translated as CASSLVRGAYNEQFF.